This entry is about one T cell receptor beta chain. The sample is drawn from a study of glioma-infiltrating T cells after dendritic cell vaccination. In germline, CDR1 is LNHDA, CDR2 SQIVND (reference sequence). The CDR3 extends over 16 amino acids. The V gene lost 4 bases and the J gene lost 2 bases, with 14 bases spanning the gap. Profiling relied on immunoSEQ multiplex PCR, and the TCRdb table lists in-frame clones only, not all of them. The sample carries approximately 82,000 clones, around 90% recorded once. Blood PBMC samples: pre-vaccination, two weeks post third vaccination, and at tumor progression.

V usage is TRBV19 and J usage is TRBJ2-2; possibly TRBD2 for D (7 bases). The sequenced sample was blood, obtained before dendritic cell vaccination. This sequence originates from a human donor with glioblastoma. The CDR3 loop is CASSTGGGANTGELFF. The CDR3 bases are TGTGCCAGTAGTACCGGCGGGGGCGCAAACACCGGGGAGCTGTTTTTT.